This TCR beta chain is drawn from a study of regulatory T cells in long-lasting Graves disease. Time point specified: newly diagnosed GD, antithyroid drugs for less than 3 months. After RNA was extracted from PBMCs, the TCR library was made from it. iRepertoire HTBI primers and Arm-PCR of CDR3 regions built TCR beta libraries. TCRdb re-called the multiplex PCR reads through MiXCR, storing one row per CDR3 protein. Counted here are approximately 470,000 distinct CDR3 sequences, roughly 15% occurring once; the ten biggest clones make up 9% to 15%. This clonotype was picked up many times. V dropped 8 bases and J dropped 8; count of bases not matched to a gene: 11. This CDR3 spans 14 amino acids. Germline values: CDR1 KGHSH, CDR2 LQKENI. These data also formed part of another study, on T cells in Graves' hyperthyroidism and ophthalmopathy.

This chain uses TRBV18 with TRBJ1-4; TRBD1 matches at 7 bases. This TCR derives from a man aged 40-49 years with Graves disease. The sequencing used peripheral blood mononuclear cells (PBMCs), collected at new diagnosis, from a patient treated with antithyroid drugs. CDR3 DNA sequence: TGTGCCAGCCAACCGCCGGACAGGATAGAAAAACTGTTTTTT. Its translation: CASQPPDRIEKLFF.